The 26 T cell receptor beta chains listed next were all sequenced from one sample in a study of monozygotic twins with inflammatory bowel disease. TCRdb reworked the 5' RACE reads into one entry per CDR3 protein, no DNA. Seen in this sample are approximately 300,000 distinct CDR3 sequences; the ten most common clones hold over 5%. Source material: blood. These receptor sequences come from a human donor with ulcerative colitis or Crohn's disease, or a healthy co-twin of an affected twin (not recorded which).

This chain joins TRBV7-2 and TRBJ2-4; without DNA, the TCRdb call of TRBD1 cannot be checked. Germline V gives CDR1 SGHTA, CDR2 FQGNSA. CDR3 length: 14 amino acids. CDR3 sequence: CASSPGRESNIQYF.

The rearrangement joins TRBV10-2 to TRBJ2-2; the D call from TCRdb, TRBD2, cannot be confirmed without DNA. This CDR3 has 15 residues. Germline CDR1 reads WSHSY; CDR2 reads SAAADI. This chain's CDR3 is CASILAGAGTGELFF.

The V gene is TRBV18, the J gene TRBJ2-2. CDR3 size: 16 residues. Germline CDR1 and CDR2: KGHSH and LQKENI. Here the CDR3 reads CASSSEARANTGELFF.

The rearrangement joins TRBV6-1 to TRBJ1-2; as DNA is missing, the TRBD1 call by TCRdb cannot be tested. The CDR3 runs 15 residues. Germline CDR1 is MNHNS and CDR2 is SASEGT. CDR3 sequence: CASSTSGSFIPGYTF.

V gene TRBV12-3 or TRBV12-4 combines with J gene TRBJ2-1; TCRdb's D gene call, TRBD2, goes unchecked for lack of DNA. CDR3 length: 15 amino acids. CDR3 sequence reads: CASRRLAGSYNEQFF.

This sequence joins TRBV30 and TRBJ1-2. Germline-derived CDR1 and CDR2 are GTSNPN and SVGIG (reference sequence). There are 13 residues in the CDR3. This chain's CDR3 is CAWTKNYNYGYTF.

V usage is TRBV10-3 and J usage is TRBJ2-5; TCRdb's D call of TRBD1 is untestable without DNA. Germline CDR1 and CDR2: ENHRY and SYGVKD. The CDR3 runs to 13 residues. This CDR3 is CAIRPGTEETQYF.

The gene calls are TRBV20-1 and TRBJ1-5; TCRdb's D call of TRBD1 is untestable without DNA. CDR3 length: 14 residues. The germline V gene encodes CDR1 DFQATT and CDR2 SNEGSKA (reference sequence). This CDR3 is CSARHPTSNQPQHF.

The V gene is TRBV6-5, the J gene TRBJ1-5. Per the germline V gene, CDR1 is MNHEY and CDR2 is SVGAGI. This CDR3 comprises 15 residues. The CDR3 sequence: CASSYGRQGSQPQHF.

The CDR3 sequence: CSATRRRTGYEQYF. The chain joins TRBV20-1 to TRBJ2-7; the D gene TCRdb calls, TRBD2, cannot be checked with no DNA. Germline CDR1 and CDR2: DFQATT and SNEGSKA (reference sequence). This CDR3 region has 14 residues.

CDR3 sequence: CAISEQRGYNEQFF. The chain is built from TRBV10-3 and TRBJ2-1; the D gene TCRdb calls, TRBD2, cannot be checked with no DNA. Per germline, CDR1 ENHRY and CDR2 SYGVKD. This CDR3 is 14 amino acids long.

The CDR3 here is CASSLTPGLETQYF. The chain has TRBV7-2 and TRBJ2-5; TCRdb names TRBD1, which stays unverified in the absence of DNA. CDR1 is SGHTA and CDR2 is FQGNSA in the germline V gene. This CDR3 is 14 amino acids long.

The chain carries TRBV25-1 and TRBJ2-7; the TCRdb D gene call, TRBD1, has no DNA to confirm it. CDR3 length: 14 residues. CDR1 and CDR2 (germline): MGHDK, SYGVNS. The CDR3: CASSVPGGKYEQYF.

The J gene is TRBJ2-2, the V gene TRBV28. This CDR3 is built from 14 residues. CDR1 and CDR2 (germline): MDHEN, SYDVKM. CDR3 sequence reads: CASSFAGNTGELFF.

This CDR3 reads CASSLDSNTGELFF. V gene TRBV5-1 combines with J gene TRBJ2-2. CDR1 SGHRS and CDR2 YFSETQ come from the germline V gene. This CDR3 comprises 14 residues.

J is TRBJ2-1 and V is TRBV19; the TCRdb call, TRBD2, lacks DNA for checking. CDR1 is LNHDA, CDR2 SQIVND, per germline (reference sequence). The CDR3 is made up of 16 amino acids. The CDR3 sequence: CASSSLGPRTYNEQFF.

The chain's CDR3 is CASSPASGSPNEQFF. The chain recombines TRBV7-2 with TRBJ2-1; TCRdb indicates TRBD2, and absent DNA this call remains unverified. The CDR3 covers 15 residues. Per the germline V gene, CDR1 is SGHTA and CDR2 is FQGNSA.

The CDR3 is CASSYEDRVFTDTQYF. The rearrangement uses TRBV6-2 or TRBV6-3 and TRBJ2-3; with no DNA, the TCRdb D assignment of TRBD1 cannot be verified. The germline gives CDR1 MNHEY, CDR2 SVGEGT. The CDR3 consists of 16 residues.

The chain combines TRBV27 with TRBJ1-5; TCRdb calls TRBD1, which cannot be checked without DNA. Germline V gene sequence: CDR1 MNHEY, CDR2 SMNVEV (reference sequence). The CDR3 length is 14 residues. CDR3 region: CASSFSGANQPQHF.

This rearrangement joins TRBV18 to TRBJ2-7; without DNA, the TCRdb call of TRBD1 cannot be checked. The CDR3 consists of 15 residues. Germline V gene sequence: CDR1 KGHSH, CDR2 LQKENI. The CDR3 here is CASSPVGGRADEQYF.

This sequence joins TRBV9 and TRBJ2-2; with no DNA, the TCRdb D assignment of TRBD1 cannot be verified. This CDR3 region has 15 residues. Looked up from germline, CDR1 is SGDLS and CDR2 is YYNGEE. The CDR3 region is CASSEGRGGPGELFF.

CDR3 region: CASSLGRVEAFF. The gene calls are TRBV12-3 or TRBV12-4 and TRBJ1-1. The CDR3 contains 12 residues.

The V and J genes are TRBV12-3 or TRBV12-4 and TRBJ1-3. CDR3 size: 15 residues. The CDR3 sequence is CASSLERASGNTIYF.

The rearrangement joins TRBV20-1 to TRBJ1-1; the D gene TCRdb calls, TRBD1, cannot be checked with no DNA. The CDR3 is made up of 15 amino acids. Germline assignment: CDR1 DFQATT and CDR2 SNEGSKA (reference sequence). The CDR3: CSASGLRGLNTEAFF.

The chain links TRBV6-2 or TRBV6-3 to TRBJ2-2; lacking DNA, the TRBD1 call made by TCRdb goes unchecked. CDR3 length equals 17 residues. Germline-derived CDR1 and CDR2 are MNHEY and SVGEGT. CDR3 in amino acids: CASSSVGGGWYTGELFF.

The CDR3 loop is CSARDRIGHNYGYTF. The chain recombines TRBV20-1 with TRBJ1-2. Germline V lookup: CDR1 DFQATT, CDR2 SNEGSKA (reference sequence). The CDR3 runs 15 residues.